This record concerns one T cell receptor (beta chain) sequence. The entry originates in a study of blood T cell repertoires in COVID-19. Authors' methods: Estimated nucleated cell counts came from reference gene primer amplification. Sequenced by immunoSEQ multiplex PCR; TCRdb stores in-frame clones only, minus some. Clonal size and the V and J genes are those of that table, whereas D and trimming came from the DNA. Of over 150,000 clones listed, roughly 84% are singletons. Germline V gene sequence: CDR1 SGDLS, CDR2 YYNGEE. CDR3 length equals 16 residues. The V and J ends lost 0 bases and 5 bases respectively, with 15 bases between them.

The TCR originated in a woman between 40 and 50 years old with COVID-19, enrolled during active disease. The sample was peripheral blood. The rearrangement uses TRBV9 and TRBJ1-5; maybe TRBD1 (5 bases). CDR3 nucleotide sequence: TGTGCCAGCAGCGTAGACCTACTCGGGGGGTATCAGCCCCAGCATTTT. Translating gives CASSVDLLGGYQPQHF.